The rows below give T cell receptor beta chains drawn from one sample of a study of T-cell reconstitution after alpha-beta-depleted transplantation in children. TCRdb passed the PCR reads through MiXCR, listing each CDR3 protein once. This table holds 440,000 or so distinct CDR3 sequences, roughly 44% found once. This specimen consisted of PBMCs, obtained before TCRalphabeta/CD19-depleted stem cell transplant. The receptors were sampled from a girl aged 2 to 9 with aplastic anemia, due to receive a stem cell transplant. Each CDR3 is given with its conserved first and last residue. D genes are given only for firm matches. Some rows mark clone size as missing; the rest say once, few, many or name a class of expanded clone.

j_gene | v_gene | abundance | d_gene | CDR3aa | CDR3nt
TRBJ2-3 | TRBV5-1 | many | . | CASSLGMGNTDTQYF | TGCGCCAGCAGCTTGGGCATGGGGAACACAGATACGCAGTATTTT
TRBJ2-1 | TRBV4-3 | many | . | CASSQEGPHSPYNEQFF | TGCGCCAGCAGCCAAGAAGGGCCGCATTCTCCCTACAATGAGCAGTTCTTC
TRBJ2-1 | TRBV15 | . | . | CATSRGSTGAYNEQSF | TGTGCCACCAGCAGAGGCAGTACGGGGGCCTACAATGAGCAGTCCTTC
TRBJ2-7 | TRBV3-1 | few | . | CASSQGPGGYYEQYF | TGTGCCAGCAGCCAAGGACCGGGCGGATACTACGAGCAGTACTTC
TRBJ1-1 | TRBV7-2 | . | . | CAGSLGTEAFF | TGTGCCGGCAGCTTGGGGACAGAAGCTTTCTTT
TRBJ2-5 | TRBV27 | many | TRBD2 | CASSPGYLAGQETQYF | TGTGCCAGCAGCCCCGGATATCTAGCGGGACAAGAGACCCAGTACTTC
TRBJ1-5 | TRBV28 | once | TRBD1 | CASRPGTGGGNQPQHF | TGTGCCAGCAGACCTGGGACAGGGGGGGGCAATCAGCCCCAGCATTTT
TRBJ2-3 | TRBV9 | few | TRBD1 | CASSADRAQDTQYF | TGTGCCAGCAGCGCTGACAGGGCCCAAGATACGCAGTATTTT
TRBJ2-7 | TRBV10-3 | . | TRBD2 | CAISLAGGFDEQYF | TGTGCCATCAGCTTAGCGGGGGGCTTCGACGAGCAGTACTTC
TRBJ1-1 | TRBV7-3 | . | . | CASSASPGAEAFF | TGTGCCAGCAGCGCCTCCCCAGGTGCTGAAGCTTTCTTT
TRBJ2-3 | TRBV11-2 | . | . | CASSLYRGTTDTQYF | TGTGCCAGCAGCTTATATCGGGGGACCACAGATACGCAGTATTTT
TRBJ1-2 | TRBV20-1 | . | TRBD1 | CSASETGNYGYTF | TGCAGTGCTAGTGAGACAGGGAACTATGGCTACACCTTC
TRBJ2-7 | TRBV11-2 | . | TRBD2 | CASSLFSSGGYEQYF | TGTGCCAGCAGCTTATTCTCGAGCGGGGGGTACGAGCAGTACTTC
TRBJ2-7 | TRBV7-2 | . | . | CASFYTGSTYEQYF | TGTGCCAGCTTTTACACGGGAAGCACCTACGAGCAGTACTTC
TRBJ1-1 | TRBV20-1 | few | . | CSTTTTDMNTEAFF | TGCAGTACCACTACAACCGATATGAACACTGAAGCTTTCTTT
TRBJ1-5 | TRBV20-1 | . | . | CSARSTGDQPQHF | TGCAGTGCTAGAAGTACGGGGGATCAGCCCCAGCATTTT
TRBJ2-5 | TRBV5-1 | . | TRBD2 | CASSAGPGGGLSDQETQYF | TGCGCCAGCAGCGCAGGGCCCGGGGGGGGCCTTAGTGACCAAGAGACCCAGTACTTC
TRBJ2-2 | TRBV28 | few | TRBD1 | CASSFPRTGGFRELFF | TGTGCCAGCAGTTTCCCCCGGACAGGGGGATTTAGGGAGCTGTTTTTT
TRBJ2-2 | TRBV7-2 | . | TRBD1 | CASSPLRGRAGELFF | TGTGCCAGCAGTCCCTTAAGGGGGCGCGCCGGGGAGCTGTTTTTT
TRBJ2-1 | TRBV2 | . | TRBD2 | CASRRLAGENEQFF | TGTGCCAGCAGGCGACTAGCGGGAGAGAATGAGCAGTTCTTC
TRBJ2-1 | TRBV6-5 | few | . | CASRVLEEQFF | TGTGCCAGCAGAGTTCTGGAAGAGCAGTTCTTC
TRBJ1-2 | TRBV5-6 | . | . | CASSLGSNGYTF | TGTGCCAGCAGCTTGGGGAGTAATGGCTACACCTTC
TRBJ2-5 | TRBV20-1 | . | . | CSVKRGDTQYF | TGCAGTGTAAAGAGAGGAGACACCCAGTACTTC
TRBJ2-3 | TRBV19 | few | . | CASRGLDQASTDTQYF | TGTGCCAGTAGGGGCCTGGACCAAGCTAGCACAGATACGCAGTATTTT
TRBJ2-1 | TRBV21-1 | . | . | CASSNVIWDYNEQFF | TGTGCCAGCAGCAATGTAATTTGGGACTACAATGAGCAGTTCTTC
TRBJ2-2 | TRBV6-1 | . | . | CASIWESHTGELFF | TGTGCCAGCATCTGGGAGTCTCACACCGGGGAGCTGTTTTTT
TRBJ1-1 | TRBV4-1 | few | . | CASSQVSLTTGHTEAFF | TGCGCCAGCAGCCAAGTTAGTCTTACGACAGGACACACTGAAGCTTTCTTT
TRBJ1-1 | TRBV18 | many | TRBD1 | CASSPGQASRTEAFF | TGTGCCAGCTCACCGGGACAGGCCTCAAGAACTGAAGCTTTCTTT
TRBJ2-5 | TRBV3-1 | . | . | CASSQDSSGARETQYF | TGTGCCAGCAGCCAAGATAGTTCAGGGGCTCGGGAGACCCAGTACTTC
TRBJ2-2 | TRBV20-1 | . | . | CSATGENTGELFF | TGCAGTGCTACTGGCGAGAACACCGGGGAGCTGTTTTTT
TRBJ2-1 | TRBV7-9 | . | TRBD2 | CASSPGTSGRGYNEQFF | TGTGCCAGCAGCCCCGGGACTAGCGGGAGGGGTTACAATGAGCAGTTCTTC
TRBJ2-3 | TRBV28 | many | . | CASSLWGQGITDTQYF | TGTGCCAGCAGTTTATGGGGTCAGGGAATAACAGATACGCAGTATTTT
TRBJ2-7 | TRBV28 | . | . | CASSSLGGRPYEQYF | TGTGCCAGCAGCAGTCTTGGGGGACGCCCTTACGAGCAGTACTTC
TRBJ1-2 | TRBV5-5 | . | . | CASSLVTGNYGYTF | TGTGCCAGCAGCTTGGTGACAGGAAACTATGGCTACACCTTC
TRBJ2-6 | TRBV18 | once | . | CASSPSQGGSSGANVLTF | TGTGCCAGCTCACCAAGCCAGGGGGGCTCCTCTGGGGCCAACGTCCTGACTTTC
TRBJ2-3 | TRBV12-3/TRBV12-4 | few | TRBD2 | CASSSTLGLAGWGDTQYF | TGTGCCAGCAGTTCTACTCTGGGACTAGCGGGCTGGGGAGATACGCAGTATTTT
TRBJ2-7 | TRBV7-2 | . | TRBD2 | CASSIRGLATDEQYF | TGTGCCAGCAGCATACGGGGACTAGCAACCGACGAGCAGTACTTC
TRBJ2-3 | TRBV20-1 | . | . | CSAAGRGYTDTQYF | TGCAGTGCTGCAGGGAGAGGGTACACAGATACGCAGTATTTT
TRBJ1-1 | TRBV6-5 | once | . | CASSYDYGAEAFF | TGTGCCAGCAGTTATGACTATGGGGCTGAAGCTTTCTTT
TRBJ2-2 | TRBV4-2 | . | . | CASSHSNSGPGELFF | TGTGCCAGCAGCCACTCAAATAGCGGTCCCGGGGAGCTGTTTTTT
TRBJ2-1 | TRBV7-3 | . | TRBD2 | CASSHRLAGINEQFF | TGTGCCAGCAGCCATCGACTAGCGGGAATCAATGAGCAGTTCTTC